This paragraph reports one T cell receptor (beta chain). The antigen is not known. Generated by immunoSEQ multiplex PCR, the TCRdb table keeps only in-frame clones and is missing some. The table has 60,000 or so clones, 75% to 90% seen once. These data originate in a study of Tregs in tolerant kidney transplant recipients. General study results and limits: Activated donor B cell expansion appeared to reveal the most relevant donor-specific TCRbeta repertoire.

The V end was cut by 10 bases, the J end by 3 bases, with 21 bases between. This CDR3 comprises 15 residues. Germline assignment: CDR1 MNHNY and CDR2 SVGAGI (reference sequence). An overnight rest at 37°C with 200 IU/ml IL-2 preceded regulatory T cell sorting from thawed PBMCs. The rearrangement joins TRBV6-6 to TRBJ1-2; D gene unclear. The TCR sequence derives from a human donor who received a combined kidney and bone marrow transplant. The specimen comprised Tregs from blood, sampled before the transplant. The CDR3 region is CATGRPGGRDYGYTF. The CDR3 region has the DNA TGTGCCACCGGTCGTCCGGGAGGGAGAGACTATGGCTACACCTTC.